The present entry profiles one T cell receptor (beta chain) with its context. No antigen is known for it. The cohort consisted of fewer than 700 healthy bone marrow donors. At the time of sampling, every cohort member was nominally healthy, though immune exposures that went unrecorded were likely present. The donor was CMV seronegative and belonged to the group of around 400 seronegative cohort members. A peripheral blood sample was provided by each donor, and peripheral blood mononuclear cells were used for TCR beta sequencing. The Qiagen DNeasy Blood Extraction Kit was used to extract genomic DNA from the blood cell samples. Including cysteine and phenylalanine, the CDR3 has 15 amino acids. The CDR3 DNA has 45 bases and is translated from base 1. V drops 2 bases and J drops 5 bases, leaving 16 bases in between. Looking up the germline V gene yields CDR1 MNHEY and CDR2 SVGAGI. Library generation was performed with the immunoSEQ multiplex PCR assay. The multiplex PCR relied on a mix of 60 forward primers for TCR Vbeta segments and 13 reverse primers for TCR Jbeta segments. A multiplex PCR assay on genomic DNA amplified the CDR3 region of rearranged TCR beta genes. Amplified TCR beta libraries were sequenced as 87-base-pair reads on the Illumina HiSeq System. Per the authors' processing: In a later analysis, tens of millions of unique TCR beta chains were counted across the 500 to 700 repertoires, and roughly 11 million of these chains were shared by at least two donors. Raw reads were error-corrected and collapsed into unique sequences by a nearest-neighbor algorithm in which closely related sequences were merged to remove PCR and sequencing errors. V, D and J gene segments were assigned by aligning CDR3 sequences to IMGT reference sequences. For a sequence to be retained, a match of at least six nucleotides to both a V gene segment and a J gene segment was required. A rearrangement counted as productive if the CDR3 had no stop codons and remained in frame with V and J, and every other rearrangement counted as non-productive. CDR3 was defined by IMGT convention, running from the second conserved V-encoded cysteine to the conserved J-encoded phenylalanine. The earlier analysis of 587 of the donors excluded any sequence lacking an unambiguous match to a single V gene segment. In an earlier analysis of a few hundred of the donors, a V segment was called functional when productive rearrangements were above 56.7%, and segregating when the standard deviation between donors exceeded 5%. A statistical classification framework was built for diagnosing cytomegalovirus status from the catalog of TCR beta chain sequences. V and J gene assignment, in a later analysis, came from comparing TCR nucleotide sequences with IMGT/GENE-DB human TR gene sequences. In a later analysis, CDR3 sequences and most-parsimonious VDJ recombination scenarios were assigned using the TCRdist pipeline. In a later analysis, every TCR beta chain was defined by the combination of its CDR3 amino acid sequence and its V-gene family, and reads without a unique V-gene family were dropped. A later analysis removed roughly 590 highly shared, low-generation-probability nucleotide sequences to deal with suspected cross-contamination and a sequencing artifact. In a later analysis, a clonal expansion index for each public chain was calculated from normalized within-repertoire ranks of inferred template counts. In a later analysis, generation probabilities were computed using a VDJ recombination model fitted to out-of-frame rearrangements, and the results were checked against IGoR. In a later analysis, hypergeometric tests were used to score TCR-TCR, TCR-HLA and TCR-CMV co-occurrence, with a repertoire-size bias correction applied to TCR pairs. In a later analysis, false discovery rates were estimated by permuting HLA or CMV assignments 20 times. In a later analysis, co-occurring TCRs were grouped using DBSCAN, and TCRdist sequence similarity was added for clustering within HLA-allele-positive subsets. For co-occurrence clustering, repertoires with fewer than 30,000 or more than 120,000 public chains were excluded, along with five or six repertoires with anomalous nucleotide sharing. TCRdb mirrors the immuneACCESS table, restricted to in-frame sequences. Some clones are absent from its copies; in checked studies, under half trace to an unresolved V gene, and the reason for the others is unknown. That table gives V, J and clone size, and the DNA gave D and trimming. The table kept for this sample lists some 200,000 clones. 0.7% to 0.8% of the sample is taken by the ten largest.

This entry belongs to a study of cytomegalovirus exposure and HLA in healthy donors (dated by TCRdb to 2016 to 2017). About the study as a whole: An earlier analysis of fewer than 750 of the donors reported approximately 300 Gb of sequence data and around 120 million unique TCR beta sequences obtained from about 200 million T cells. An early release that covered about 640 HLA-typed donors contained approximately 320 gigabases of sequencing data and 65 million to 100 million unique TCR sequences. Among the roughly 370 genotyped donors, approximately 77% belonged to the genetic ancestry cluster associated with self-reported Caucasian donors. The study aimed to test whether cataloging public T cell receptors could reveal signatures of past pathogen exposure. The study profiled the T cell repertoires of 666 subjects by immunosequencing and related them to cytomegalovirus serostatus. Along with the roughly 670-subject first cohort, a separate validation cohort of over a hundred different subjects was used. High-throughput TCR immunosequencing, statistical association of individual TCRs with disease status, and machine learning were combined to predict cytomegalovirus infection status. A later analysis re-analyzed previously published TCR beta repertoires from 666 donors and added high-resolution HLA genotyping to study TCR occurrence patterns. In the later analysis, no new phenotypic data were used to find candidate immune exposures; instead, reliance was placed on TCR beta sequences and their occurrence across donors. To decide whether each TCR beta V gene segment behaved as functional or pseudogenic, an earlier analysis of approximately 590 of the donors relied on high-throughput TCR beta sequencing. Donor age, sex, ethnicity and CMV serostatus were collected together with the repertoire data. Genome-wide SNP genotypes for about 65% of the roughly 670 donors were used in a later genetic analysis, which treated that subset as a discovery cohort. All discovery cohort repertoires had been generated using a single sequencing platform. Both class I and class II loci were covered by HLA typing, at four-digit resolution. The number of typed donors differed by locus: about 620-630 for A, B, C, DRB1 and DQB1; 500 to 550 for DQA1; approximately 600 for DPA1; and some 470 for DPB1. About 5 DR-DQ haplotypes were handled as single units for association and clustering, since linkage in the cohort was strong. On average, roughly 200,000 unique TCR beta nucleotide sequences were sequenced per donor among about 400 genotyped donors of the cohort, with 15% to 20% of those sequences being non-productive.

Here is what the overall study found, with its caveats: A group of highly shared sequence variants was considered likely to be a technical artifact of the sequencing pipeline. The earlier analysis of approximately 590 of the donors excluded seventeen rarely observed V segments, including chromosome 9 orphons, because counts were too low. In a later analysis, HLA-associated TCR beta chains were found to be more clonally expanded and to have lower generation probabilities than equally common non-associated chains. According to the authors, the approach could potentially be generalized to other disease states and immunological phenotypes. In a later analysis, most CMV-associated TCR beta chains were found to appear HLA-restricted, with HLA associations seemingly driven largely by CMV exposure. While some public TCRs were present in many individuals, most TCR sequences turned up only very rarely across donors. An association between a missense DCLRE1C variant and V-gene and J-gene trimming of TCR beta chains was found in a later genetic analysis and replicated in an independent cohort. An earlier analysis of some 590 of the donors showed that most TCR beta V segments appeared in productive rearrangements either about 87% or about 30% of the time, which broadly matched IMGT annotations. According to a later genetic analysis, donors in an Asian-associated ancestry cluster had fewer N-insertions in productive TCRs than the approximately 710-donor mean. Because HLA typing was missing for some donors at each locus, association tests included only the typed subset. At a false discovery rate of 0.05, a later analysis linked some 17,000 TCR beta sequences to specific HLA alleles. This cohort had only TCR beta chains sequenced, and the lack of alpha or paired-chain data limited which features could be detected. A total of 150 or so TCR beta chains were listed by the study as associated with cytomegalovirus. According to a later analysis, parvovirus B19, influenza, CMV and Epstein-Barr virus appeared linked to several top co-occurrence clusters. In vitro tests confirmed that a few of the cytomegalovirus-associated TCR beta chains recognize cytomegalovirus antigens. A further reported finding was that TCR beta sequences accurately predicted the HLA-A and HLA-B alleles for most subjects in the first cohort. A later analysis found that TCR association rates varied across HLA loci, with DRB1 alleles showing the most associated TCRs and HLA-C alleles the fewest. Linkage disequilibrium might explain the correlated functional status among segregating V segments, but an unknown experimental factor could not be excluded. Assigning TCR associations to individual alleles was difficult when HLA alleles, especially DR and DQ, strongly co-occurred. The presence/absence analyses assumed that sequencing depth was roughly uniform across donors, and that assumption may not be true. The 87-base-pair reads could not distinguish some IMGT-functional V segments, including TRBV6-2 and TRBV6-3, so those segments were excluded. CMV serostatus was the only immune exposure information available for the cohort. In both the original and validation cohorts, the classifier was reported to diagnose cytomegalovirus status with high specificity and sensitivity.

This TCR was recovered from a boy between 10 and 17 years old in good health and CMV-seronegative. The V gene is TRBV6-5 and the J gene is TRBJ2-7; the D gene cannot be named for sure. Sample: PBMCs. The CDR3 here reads CASSYAPATSDEQYF. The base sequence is TGTGCCAGCAGTTACGCCCCCGCGACTTCGGACGAGCAGTACTTC.